This T cell receptor beta chain was recorded in a study of T cells after somatic rescue of genetic block (dated by TCRdb to 2020 to 2021). At the level of the whole study: The study assessed how robust, over the long term, a T-cell system was when the system had developed through somatic rescue of a genetic block in T-cell development.

From cysteine to phenylalanine, the CDR3 is 14 amino acids long. Just the 42-base CDR3 DNA is kept, in frame starting at base 1. CDR1 and CDR2, per the germline V gene, are SGHNT and YENEEA. Trimming at the junction amounts to 5 bases on V and 4 bases on J, and the germline ends lie 11 bases apart. Concerning this clone: The antigen it binds to is not known. Base qualities are missing; no much larger clone stands one base away.

Library preparation used the immunoSEQ multiplex PCR assay. The table comes from immuneACCESS by way of TCRdb, which keeps in-frame sequences with V and J called. Part of the clones is missing from these tables; in studies checked, under half for an unresolved V gene and the rest for unknown reasons. The sample data list some 70,000 clones, and approximately 91% of these were observed just once. Together, the top ten hold about 3% of the sample. The TCR was taken from a man younger than 45. The receptor chain draws on TRBV11-3 and TRBJ2-2; the D gene is possibly TRBD1 or TRBD2, each agreeing over 6 bases. Sequencing was performed on peripheral blood mononuclear cells (PBMCs). CDR3 loop: CASSDRRGTGELFF. In nucleotide form, the sequence is TGTGCCAGCAGCGACAGGCGGGGCACCGGGGAGCTGTTTTTT.